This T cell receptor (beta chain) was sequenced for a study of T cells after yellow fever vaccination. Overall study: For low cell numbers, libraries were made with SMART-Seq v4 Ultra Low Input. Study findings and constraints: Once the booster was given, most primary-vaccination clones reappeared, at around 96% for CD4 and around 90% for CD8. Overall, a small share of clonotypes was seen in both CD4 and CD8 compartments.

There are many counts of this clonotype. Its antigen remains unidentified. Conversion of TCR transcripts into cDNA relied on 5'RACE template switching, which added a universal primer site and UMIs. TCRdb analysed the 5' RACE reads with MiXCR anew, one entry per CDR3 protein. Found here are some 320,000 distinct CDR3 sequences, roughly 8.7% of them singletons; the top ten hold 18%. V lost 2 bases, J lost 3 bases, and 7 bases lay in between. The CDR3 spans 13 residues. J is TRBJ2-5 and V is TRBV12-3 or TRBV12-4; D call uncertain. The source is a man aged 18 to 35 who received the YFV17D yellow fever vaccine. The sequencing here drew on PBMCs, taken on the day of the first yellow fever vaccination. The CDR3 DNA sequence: TGTGCCAGCAGTTTAAATGGGGAAGAGACCCAGTACTTC. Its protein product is CASSLNGEETQYF.